This TCR beta chain was identified during a study of glioma-infiltrating T cells after dendritic cell vaccination. Method: immunoSEQ multiplex PCR; TCRdb's copy keeps in-frame clones and lacks some. The sample consists of 65,000 or so clones, 86% of them appearing once. Germline CDR1 LNHDA, CDR2 SQIVND (reference sequence). This CDR3 spans 15 amino acids. The junction had 6 bases not matched to a gene; V was cut back by 3 bases and J by 5 bases. The sample's time point: after dendritic cell vaccination, including at tumor progression/relapse. PBMC were collected before vaccination, two weeks after the third vaccination, and at progression.

The genes are TRBV19 and TRBJ1-5; TRBD1 aligns across 8 bases. The origin of this receptor is a human donor with glioblastoma. The sequences come from blood, collected after dendritic cell vaccination. The CDR3 nucleotides are TGTGCCAGTAGTATGAGCCAGGGGGCGTATCAGCCCCAGCATTTT. It is translated as CASSMSQGAYQPQHF.